The clone carrying this T cell receptor (beta chain) appeared a single time. As yet, its antigen is unknown. Germline V gene data show CDR1 as LNHDA and CDR2 as SQIVND (reference sequence). V lost 11 bases and J 8 bases, leaving 22 bases between the germline ends. The CDR3 extends over 13 amino acids. The data stem from a study of OX40 agonist ivuxolimab in advanced cancers. At the level of the study: One patient with hepatocellular carcinoma and two with cutaneous melanoma, three in all, had partial responses.

Libraries were prepared by immunoSEQ multiplex PCR; TCRdb keeps only in-frame clonotypes and omits some of them. This repertoire shows approximately 86,000 clones, approximately 90% found once; its top ten account for roughly 1.1%. Findings and limits, study-wide: Dose levels from 0.1 to 3.0 mg/kg saw CD4+ and CD8+ blood T cells expand clonally by week 6.

This sequence was found in an adult with an advanced solid tumor such as melanoma, head and neck, liver or kidney cancer. This specimen consisted of CD4+ or CD8+ T cells sorted from blood, obtained in a trial of the OX40 agonist ivuxolimab. The rearrangement uses TRBV19 and TRBJ2-7; maybe TRBD1 (6 bases). The CDR3 coding sequence is TGTGCCGTGGGGGCACAGGGCCAATTCAAGCAGTACTTC. Translation: CAVGAQGQFKQYF.